Sequencing of this T cell receptor (beta chain) was carried out in a study of immune evolution from preneoplasia to lung adenocarcinoma. Study outcomes and limitations: Top clone frequencies peaked in normal lung, apparently declining through invasive adenocarcinoma. Normal lung had highest clonality; later lesions appeared denser, more diverse.

This clone has a handful of counts. Its cognate antigen is unknown. Histologic diagnosis was independently verified by two lung pathologists. Nucleic acids came from premalignant or tumor cells enriched by macro-dissection. Profiling relied on immunoSEQ multiplex PCR, and the TCRdb table lists in-frame clones only, not all of them. The sample records 11,000 to 15,000 clones, about 80% being singletons. This CDR3 contains 15 residues. CDR1 MGHDK and CDR2 SYGVNS come from the germline V gene. V gave up 3 bases and J gave up 7 bases, with 17 bases separating them. The TCR originated in a person aged 65-85 years with lung adenocarcinoma. Material: FFPE minimally invasive lung adenocarcinoma tissue. The chain has TRBV25-1 and TRBJ2-3, with D perhaps TRBD2 (6 bases). CDR3 DNA: TGTGCCAGCAGTGACCCCGCTCGGGAGAGCTATACGCAGTATTTT. It specifies CASSDPARESYTQYF.